This is a list of T cell receptor beta chains from one sample in a study of OX40 agonist ivuxolimab in advanced cancers. Produced via immunoSEQ multiplex PCR; TCRdb's table is partial and in-frame only. The table shows tens of thousands of clones, with roughly 87% occurring only once. Specimen: CD4+ or CD8+ T cells sorted from blood, collected in a trial of the OX40 agonist ivuxolimab. Receptor source: an adult with an advanced solid tumor such as melanoma, head and neck, liver or kidney cancer. The CDR3 runs from the conserved cysteine through the conserved F or W. A D gene is named only where the DNA matches it firmly. Clone size is given for some rows only: seen once, a few or many times, or a class if the clone is expanded.

-	TRBJ1-4	-	TRBV11-2	TGTGCCAGCAGCCCGGGGACGGGGTCGGTAAAGGAAAAACTGTTTTTT	CASSPGTGSVKEKLFF
-	TRBJ2-1	-	TRBV7-7	TGTGCCAGCAGCTTAAACGAGGGGCGCGAGCAGTTCTTC	CASSLNEGREQFF
-	TRBJ2-3	-	TRBV6-5	TGTGCCAGCAGTTTCTCCGGGACAGATACGCAGTATTTT	CASSFSGTDTQYF
-	TRBJ2-7	TRBD2	TRBV28	TGTGCCAGCACCCGGGGGGTGGCTAGTCACGAGCAGTACTTC	CASTRGVASHEQYF
-	TRBJ1-5	-	TRBV28	TGTGCCAGCAGCCCCTACAGTGGGGAACAGCCCCAGCATTTT	CASSPYSGEQPQHF
-	TRBJ2-7	-	TRBV4-1	TGCGCCAGCAGCCAAATATTAGCGAGATCCTACGAGCAGTACTTC	CASSQILARSYEQYF
-	TRBJ2-7	-	TRBV4-1	TGCGCCAGCAGCCAAGATATGTGGGGGGACGGAGCCTACGAGCAGTACTTC	CASSQDMWGDGAYEQYF
once	TRBJ1-2	TRBD1	TRBV28	TGTGCCAGCACCAATGAGGACAGGGGCATCTATGGCTACACCTTC	CASTNEDRGIYGYTF
few	TRBJ2-1	-	TRBV5-1	TGCGCCAGCAAGATCCAGGGCGGCTACAATGAGCAGTTCTTC	CASKIQGGYNEQFF
-	TRBJ2-7	-	TRBV27	TGTGCCAGCAGTTTGGAGTACTTC	CASSLEYF
-	TRBJ2-3	-	TRBV7-9	TGTGCCAGCAGCTTAGTTTCTAGCTTCTCAGATACGCAGTATTTT	CASSLVSSFSDTQYF
-	TRBJ2-2	-	TRBV19	TGTGCCAGTAATTCTGGGTGGGCTACATGGACCGGGGAGCTGTTTTTT	CASNSGWATWTGELFF
-	TRBJ1-2	TRBD1	TRBV27	TGTGCCAGCAGATCCTGGACAGGGGGCAATTATGGCTACACCTTC	CASRSWTGGNYGYTF
-	TRBJ2-7	TRBD1	TRBV7-6	TGTGCCAGCGAGGGGACAGGGACCGAGCAGTACTTC	CASEGTGTEQYF
-	TRBJ2-5	TRBD1	TRBV7-9	TGTGCCAGCAGCGGGGACAGCCAAGAGACCCAGTACTTC	CASSGDSQETQYF
-	TRBJ1-4	-	TRBV2	TGTGCCAGCAGTGCCTTAGCCACTAATGAAAAACTGTTTTTT	CASSALATNEKLFF